Following are 30 T cell receptor beta chains from one sample sequenced in a study of T cells in women clearing cervical HPV infection. Libraries were prepared by immunoSEQ multiplex PCR; TCRdb keeps only in-frame clonotypes and omits some of them. The sample's table shows around 20,000 clones. The material sequenced was blood buffy coat. These receptors were collected from a woman between 18 and 75 years old with a cervical HPV16 infection that either progressed to CIN3+ or cleared (not recorded which).

On this clone: The read terminates 3 residues before the CDR3 end, so the remaining end is supplied by the germline J gene. V gene TRBV25-1 combines with J gene TRBJ2-4, with D possibly TRBD2 on 6 matching bases. The V end was cut by 2 bases, the J end by 5 bases, with 16 bases between. This CDR3 is built from 16 residues. CDR1 is MGHDK, CDR2 SYGVNS, per germline. Here the CDR3 reads CASSEDIGGGENIQYF. The sequenced part of the CDR3 DNA is TGTGCCAGCAGTGAAGACATCGGGGGAGGAGAAAACATT.

A remark on this clone: The sequenced fragment ends 3 residues before the CDR3 boundary, so the rest is inferred from the germline J gene. The chain joins TRBV7-9 to TRBJ1-1, with a weak D call TRBD1 (6 bases). Germline CDR1 is SEHNR and CDR2 is FQNEAQ (reference sequence). This CDR3 contains 15 residues. The covered CDR3 bases are TGTGCCAGCAGCTTAGTTCTGACAGGCCGAGAGACA. Protein sequence: CASSLVLTGRET. The whole CDR3 protein is CASSLVLTGRETAFF.

A word on this clone: Read sequence stops 3 residues before the CDR3 end, and the germline J gene provides the missing end. The chain links TRBV6-2 or TRBV6-3 to TRBJ2-1; 10 bases align to TRBD1. Trimming at V came to 2 bases and at J to 8 bases, leaving 6 bases not matched to a gene. The CDR3 is made up of 15 amino acids. Per the germline V gene, CDR1 is MNHEY and CDR2 is SVGEGT. The DNA read from the CDR3 is TGTGCCAGCAGTTACCGCCGACAGGGGGCGGATGAG. Its protein product is CASSYRRQGADE. The complete CDR3 protein is CASSYRRQGADEQFF.

To note about this clone: The observed sequence ends 3 residues before the CDR3 terminus, with the missing tail filled in from the germline J gene. The chain carries TRBV7-9 and TRBJ1-2, with D uncertain. Per germline, CDR1 SEHNR and CDR2 FQNEAQ (reference sequence). The CDR3 has 13 amino acids. The CDR3 loop reads CASSSTQSYDYTF. The covered CDR3 bases are TGTGCCAGCAGCTCGACACAATCCTACGAC.

CDR3 loop: CSARKTSAIYNEQFF. The DNA read from the CDR3 is TGCAGTGCTAGAAAGACTAGCGCAATCTACAATGAG. This sequence joins TRBV20-1 and TRBJ2-1; 8 bases are a match to TRBD2. The read is 3 residues too short to cover the CDR3 end, so that end is filled in from the germline J gene. The CDR3 length is 15 residues. With V trimmed by 2 bases and J by 3 bases, 6 bases remained unmatched. Germline CDR1 DFQATT, CDR2 SNEGSKA (reference sequence).

With regard to this clone: Sequencing ends 3 residues short of the CDR3 end; the germline J gene provides the rest. This sequence joins TRBV23-1 and TRBJ1-4; D gene unclear. TRBV23-1 is an open reading frame, and its role is uncertain. Trimming took 4 bases from V and 1 from J, leaving 19 bases between them. This CDR3 comprises 18 residues. The DNA read from the CDR3 is TGCGCCAGCAGTCTCCGGGTGCCTCCTGTGGTAACTAATGAAAAA. Translation gives CASSLRVPPVVTNEK. In full, the CDR3 is CASSLRVPPVVTNEKLFF.

A note on this clone: The missing CDR3 end, 3 residues past where the read stops, is filled in from the germline J gene. This rearrangement joins TRBV6-1 to TRBJ1-4; a possible D gene is TRBD1 (6 bases). Per germline, CDR1 MNHNS and CDR2 SASEGT. The CDR3 is made up of 15 amino acids. The CDR3 region is CASSATGQPNSPLFF. The DNA read from the CDR3 is TGTGCCAGCAGTGCAACGGGACAACCAAATTCACCA.

On this clone itself: The read is 3 residues too short to cover the CDR3 end, so that end is filled in from the germline J gene. This rearrangement joins TRBV20-1 to TRBJ2-3; 11 nucleotides agree with TRBD1. The CDR3 runs to 14 residues. CDR1 DFQATT and CDR2 SNEGSKA come from the germline V gene (reference sequence). The CDR3 here is CSAPGQGAGKTQYF. The sequenced CDR3 bases are TGCAGTGCTCCTGGACAGGGGGCGGGAAAGACG.

On this clone: The CDR3 end lies 3 residues beyond the end of the read and is filled in from the germline J gene. The chain has TRBV9 and TRBJ1-6; D gene uncertain. V lost 0 bases and J lost 9, with 16 bases in between. The CDR3 runs 16 residues. The germline CDR1 and CDR2 sequences are SGDLS and YYNGEE. The CDR3 DNA, read in part, is TGTGCCAGCAGCGTAGGAACAGCCGGGGAGGGTTCACCC. Translating it yields CASSVGTAGEGSP. In full, the CDR3 is CASSVGTAGEGSPLHF.

Comments on this clone: The read terminates 3 residues before the CDR3 end, so the remaining end is supplied by the germline J gene. This rearrangement joins TRBV5-1 to TRBJ2-3, with TRBD2 identical over 12 bases. Unmatched junction bases numbered 6, after V lost 0 bases and J lost 4 bases. The CDR3 sequence is 17 residues long. Germline assignment: CDR1 SGHRS and CDR2 YFSETQ. Here the CDR3 reads CASSLASGGAVSDTQYF. The sequenced part of the CDR3 DNA is TGCGCCAGCAGCTTGGCTAGCGGGGGGGCCGTGTCAGATACG.

With respect to this clone: The read comes to an end 3 residues before the CDR3 does, leaving the germline J gene to fill in the end. This chain connects TRBV20-1 to TRBJ1-3; the D gene is possibly TRBD1 (5 bases). The CDR3 runs to 13 residues. Trimming took 7 bases from V and 4 from J, leaving 14 bases between them. Germline V gene lookup returns CDR1 DFQATT and CDR2 SNEGSKA (reference sequence). The sequenced CDR3 bases are TGCAGTGTCAAAGCGACAGCAGGAAACACC. Amino acids: CSVKATAGNT. The whole CDR3 protein is CSVKATAGNTIYF.

Turning to this clone: The CDR3 end lies 3 residues beyond the end of the read and is filled in from the germline J gene. The V call is TRBV5-6, the J call TRBJ1-5, with D unresolved. The CDR3 has 15 residues. V dropped 4 bases and J dropped 4 bases, with 15 bases sitting between them. Germline V gives CDR1 SGHDT, CDR2 YYEEEE. The CDR3 bases that were read are TGTGCCAGCAGCCAAGGACCGGCGGGGAATCAGCCC. Protein product: CASSQGPAGNQP. The entire CDR3 reads CASSQGPAGNQPQHF.

As concerns this clone: The CDR3 end falls 3 residues outside the read, so it is completed with the germline J gene. The rearrangement links TRBV20-1 to TRBJ1-5; weak D call: TRBD1 (5 bases). The germline gives CDR1 DFQATT, CDR2 SNEGSKA (reference sequence). The length of the CDR3 is 14 residues. The germline V and J ends were trimmed by 0 bases and 3 bases, with 9 bases remaining between them. The CDR3 sequence: CSARDPRDNQPQHF. CDR3 DNA (partial): TGCAGTGCTAGAGATCCCAGGGACAATCAGCCC.

On this clone itself: The read finishes 3 residues shy of the CDR3 end, and the germline J gene is used to complete it. V usage is TRBV6-1 and J usage is TRBJ2-3, with TRBD1 matching 10 bases. This CDR3 region has 15 residues. Germline CDR1 is MNHNS and CDR2 is SASEGT. CDR3 in amino acids: CASSAGQGRGETQYF. Partial CDR3 DNA: TGTGCCAGCAGTGCGGGACAGGGGCGCGGAGAGACG.

Turning to this clone: The read ends 3 residues early relative to the CDR3; the germline J gene fills the gap. The J gene is TRBJ2-4, the V gene TRBV7-9; 7 bases are shared with TRBD1. Germline CDR1 and CDR2: SEHNR and FQNEAQ (reference sequence). The junction had 9 bases not matched to a gene; V was cut back by 7 bases and J by 6 bases. This CDR3 spans 14 amino acids. The covered CDR3 bases are TGTGCCAGCACCTCACCCGACAGGGTAAACATT. Encoded protein: CASTSPDRVNI. The complete CDR3 reads CASTSPDRVNIQYF.

Of note for this clone: The read falls 3 residues short of the CDR3 end, and the missing part is taken from the germline J gene. The J gene is TRBJ2-7, the V gene TRBV7-9, with a weak D call TRBD1 (5 bases). From germline, CDR1 is SEHNR and CDR2 FQNEAQ (reference sequence). V lost 5 bases to trimming and J lost 4 bases, with 15 bases between them. There are 14 residues in the CDR3. The CDR3 DNA, read in part, is TGTGCCAGCAGCCCGGTCTCGACAGTTTACGAG. As protein: CASSPVSTVYE. The whole CDR3 region reads CASSPVSTVYEQYF.

By frequency, this clone is medium-sized (0.01 to 0.1%). The read falls 3 residues short of the CDR3 end, and the missing part is taken from the germline J gene. The gene calls are TRBV18 and TRBJ1-1; D not resolved. The CDR3 has 14 residues. Trimming took 6 bases from V and 3 from J, leaving 14 bases between them. In germline, CDR1 is KGHSH, CDR2 LQKENI. CDR3 bases read: TGTGCCAGCTCCAGGCCACCATTGGACACTGAA. This translates into CASSRPPLDTE. In full, the CDR3 reads CASSRPPLDTEAFF.

A word on this clone: The observed sequence ends 3 residues before the CDR3 terminus, with the missing tail filled in from the germline J gene. V is TRBV5-6 and J is TRBJ1-3; D unclear. Germline V gene lookup returns CDR1 SGHDT and CDR2 YYEEEE. The V end lost 5 bases, the J end lost 0 bases, and 6 bases lay between the germline ends. CDR3 length equals 13 residues. The covered CDR3 bases are TGTGCCAGCAGTTACAGCTCTGGAAACACC. This sequence encodes CASSYSSGNT. In full, the CDR3 is CASSYSSGNTIYF.

As regards this clone: The read falls 3 residues short of the CDR3 end, and the missing part is taken from the germline J gene. J is TRBJ1-1 and V is TRBV18; D ambiguous. Germline assignment: CDR1 KGHSH and CDR2 LQKENI. CDR3 size: 13 residues. The CDR3 loop is CASSATQMKKAFF. The CDR3 bases that were read are TGTGCCAGCTCAGCCACACAAATGAAGAAA.

As regards this clone: The sequenced fragment ends 3 residues before the CDR3 boundary, so the rest is inferred from the germline J gene. The chain carries TRBV7-3 and TRBJ2-1; 12 bases fit TRBD2. Germline lookup yields CDR1 SGHTA and CDR2 FQGTGA. This CDR3 is 16 amino acids long. The ends lost 0 bases at V and 8 bases at J; junction bases unmatched: 5. The CDR3 reads CASSLTASGGAYEQFF. Partial CDR3 DNA: TGTGCCAGCAGCTTAACGGCTAGCGGGGGGGCCTATGAG.

On this clone: The read falls 3 residues short of the CDR3 end, and the missing part is taken from the germline J gene. This chain connects TRBV6-2 or TRBV6-3 to TRBJ1-5; D ambiguous. V was pared by 2 bases and J by 0 bases, with 14 bases between. Germline-derived CDR1 and CDR2 are MNHEY and SVGEGT. There are 17 residues in the CDR3. Incomplete CDR3 DNA: TGTGCCAGCAGTTACGACTCCGCCAGTGGTAGCAATCAGCCC. Its translation is CASSYDSASGSNQP. The whole CDR3 reads CASSYDSASGSNQPQHF.

To note about this clone: The CDR3 extends 3 residues past the end of the read, so its final part is completed from the germline J gene. The rearrangement joins TRBV28 to TRBJ2-7; 8 bases agree with TRBD1. The CDR3 spans 15 residues. V lost 7 bases to trimming and J lost 3 bases; unmatched junction nucleotides: 11. Germline V gene data show CDR1 as MDHEN and CDR2 as SYDVKM. The part of the CDR3 DNA that was read is TGTGCCAGCATCACTAGGACAGGGTCAGGCTACGAG. Translation gives CASITRTGSGYE. The entire CDR3 sequence reads CASITRTGSGYEQYF.

Concerning this clone: Read data end 3 residues before the CDR3 end; the end is taken from the germline J gene. The gene calls are TRBV19 and TRBJ2-2, with D possibly being TRBD1 (5 bases). The V end lost 7 bases, the J end lost 5 bases, and 5 bases lay between the germline ends. The CDR3 has 11 amino acids. Germline lookup yields CDR1 LNHDA and CDR2 SQIVND (reference sequence). CDR3 in amino acids: CASTGTGELFF. Partial CDR3 DNA: TGTGCCAGTACAGGGACCGGGGAG. The full variable domain, rest sourced from reference TRBV19 and TRBJ2-2, is DGGITQSPKYLFRKEGQNVTLSCEQNLNHDAMYWYRQDPGQGLRLIYYSQIVNDFQKGDIAEGYSVSREKKESFPLTVTSAQKNPTAFYLCASTGTGELFFGEGSRLTVL.

Points on this clone: The CDR3 end falls 3 residues outside the read, so it is completed with the germline J gene. This sequence joins TRBV13 and TRBJ1-1, with a possible D match to TRBD1 (6 bases). This CDR3 region has 14 residues. Per germline, CDR1 PRHDT and CDR2 FYEKMQ (reference sequence). V was shortened by 3 bases and J by 0 bases, with 8 bases between the two germline ends. CDR3 DNA (partial): TGTGCCAGCAGCTTCAGGGACATGAACACTGAA. This sequence encodes CASSFRDMNTE. The entire CDR3 reads CASSFRDMNTEAFF.

Comments on this clone: The read comes to an end 3 residues before the CDR3 does, leaving the germline J gene to fill in the end. The chain uses TRBV10-3 and TRBJ1-6; D gene uncertain. Germline-derived CDR1 and CDR2 are ENHRY and SYGVKD. CDR3 length: 14 amino acids. The V end was cut by 6 bases, the J end by 6 bases, with 12 bases between. The CDR3 bases that were read are TGTGCCATCAGGGCCTCGGGTTCTAATTCACCC. Translated: CAIRASGSNSP. The CDR3 in its entirety is CAIRASGSNSPLHF.

As concerns this clone: The CDR3 end falls 3 residues outside the read, so it is completed with the germline J gene. V is TRBV5-1 and J is TRBJ2-3; D may be TRBD1 (6 bases). The CDR3 covers 16 residues. The germline gives CDR1 SGHRS, CDR2 YFSETQ. The V and J ends lost 3 bases and 3 bases respectively, with 17 bases between them. The CDR3 here is CASSSGHPDGTDTQYF. The sequenced CDR3 bases are TGCGCCAGCAGCTCGGGACATCCAGACGGAACAGATACG.

A note on this clone: The CDR3 goes on 3 residues after the read ends, and that part is filled in from the germline J gene. The chain is built from TRBV19 and TRBJ2-5; 8 positions match TRBD1. The V gene end was trimmed by 6 bases and the J gene end by 4 bases; junction bases not matched to a gene: 10. The length of the CDR3 is 15 residues. The germline gives CDR1 LNHDA, CDR2 SQIVND (reference sequence). CDR3 residues: CASSPGTGVRETQYF. The sequenced part of the CDR3 DNA is TGTGCCAGTAGCCCCGGGACAGGAGTTAGAGAGACC.

As to this clone: The read is 3 residues too short to cover the CDR3 end, so that end is filled in from the germline J gene. J is TRBJ2-3 and V is TRBV30, with 10 bases matching TRBD2. Trimming at V came to 4 bases and at J to 2 bases, leaving 12 bases not matched to a gene. The germline CDR1 and CDR2 sequences are GTSNPN and SVGIG (reference sequence). The length of the CDR3 is 17 residues. Partial CDR3 DNA: TGTGCCTGGATCCCCTTCAGCGGGGGGGGAACCACAGATACG. This translates into CAWIPFSGGGTTDT. The CDR3 in full is CAWIPFSGGGTTDTQYF.

With regard to this clone: The read gets to within 3 residues of the CDR3 end, and the germline J gene fills in the rest. The chain recombines TRBV11-2 with TRBJ1-1, with 11 bases identical to TRBD1. This CDR3 is built from 13 residues. The V gene's germline CDR1 is SGHAT and CDR2 FQNNGV. The DNA read from the CDR3 is TGTGCCAGCAGCCCCGGACAGGGGGCAAGA. Protein: CASSPGQGAR. The full CDR3 reads CASSPGQGARAFF.

To note about this clone: The read gets to within 3 residues of the CDR3 end, and the germline J gene fills in the rest. This chain uses TRBV20-1 with TRBJ2-1; weak D call: TRBD2 (7 bases). The CDR3 runs to 16 residues. V lost 1 base to trimming and J lost 4 bases, with 17 bases between them. Germline CDR1 and CDR2: DFQATT and SNEGSKA (reference sequence). The part of the CDR3 DNA that was read is TGCAGTGCTAGAGGGGAGGGTCAGGGGCGGTACAATGAG. Translated: CSARGEGQGRYNE. The whole CDR3 is CSARGEGQGRYNEQFF.